Sequencing of this T cell receptor (beta chain) was carried out in a study of control samples from healthy donors and cancer patients. V gave up 4 bases and J gave up 5 bases, with 17 bases separating them. In germline, CDR1 is MGHRA, CDR2 YSYEKL. CDR3 size: 15 residues. Some clones are missing from TCRdb's copy, which holds only in-frame ones; the method was immunoSEQ multiplex PCR. The sample has 160,000 or so clones; 94% are singletons. The TCR was taken from a woman in her forties in good health. The sequenced sample consisted of blood. V and J are TRBV4-1 and TRBJ1-1, with D possibly being TRBD1 (5 bases). The CDR3 is CASSRGEGVITEAFF. The CDR3 bases are TGCGCCAGCAGCCGGGGTGAAGGGGTGATAACTGAAGCTTTCTTT.